This note documents a single T cell receptor beta chain sequence. No antigen is known for it. The data were obtained in a study of T cell responses to AZD1222 COVID-19 vaccine. Measured with immunoSEQ multiplex PCR; TCRdb has only the in-frame clones, and not every one. The table records about 93,000 clones, roughly 86% of them present only once. With 6 bases clipped from V and 0 bases from J, the junction kept 10 bases outside the gene matches. This CDR3 contains 17 residues. Germline V gives CDR1 SGHVS, CDR2 FQNEAQ. Findings and caveats of the study: Reportedly, nearly half the spike-specific TCRs target unmutated variant regions.

This TCR was recovered from an adult in good health. This chain uses TRBV7-8 with TRBJ1-5, with 8 bases aligning to TRBD1. The specimen comprised peripheral blood, sampled on day 0 of MenACWY control vaccination. CDR3 sequence: CASRQGAKKNSNQPQHF. The CDR3 nucleotides read TGTGCCAGCAGGCAGGGGGCTAAAAAAAATAGCAATCAGCCCCAGCATTTT.